A single TCR beta chain is shown here with its context. Per the germline V gene, CDR1 is LNHDA and CDR2 is SQIVND (reference sequence). The CDR3 extends over 14 amino acids. Trimming cost V 2 bases and J 1 base, with 8 bases left between them. Here immunoSEQ multiplex PCR was the method, and the copy in TCRdb shows in-frame clones only, minus some. The sample comprises about 220,000 clones, 75% to 90% of which are singletons, and about 3% rests with the top ten. This sample is part of a study of blood T cell repertoires in COVID-19. About the research overall: Spain, Italy and the United States supplied samples that represented acute and convalescent COVID-19. T cells, B-cell-depleted T cells, or PBMCs provided the cDNA or gDNA that served as material.

Participant age was roughly 18 to 90 years, and participants resided in fewer than 25 US areas. Participant-given clinical history determined each cohort assignment. V and J are TRBV19 and TRBJ1-1; D not resolved. The sequence was collected from a woman aged 18-29 years in a cohort exposed to, infected with or recovered from COVID-19 (not recorded which). Sequenced: PBMCs or T cells enriched from blood (not recorded which). CDR3 protein: CASSIFEGNTEAFF. The CDR3 DNA follows: TGTGCCAGTAGTATATTTGAGGGGAACACTGAAGCTTTCTTT.